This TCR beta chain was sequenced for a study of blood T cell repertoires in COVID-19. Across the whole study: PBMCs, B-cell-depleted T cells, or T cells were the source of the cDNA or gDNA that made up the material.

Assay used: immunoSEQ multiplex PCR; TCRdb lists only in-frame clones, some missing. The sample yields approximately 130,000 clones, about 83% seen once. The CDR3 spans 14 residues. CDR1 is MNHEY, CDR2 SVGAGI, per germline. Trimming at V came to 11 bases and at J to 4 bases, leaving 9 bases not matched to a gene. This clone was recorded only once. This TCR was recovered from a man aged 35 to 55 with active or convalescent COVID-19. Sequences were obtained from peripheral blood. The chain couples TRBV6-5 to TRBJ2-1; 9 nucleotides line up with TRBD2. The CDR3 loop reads CASTPAGGYNEQFF. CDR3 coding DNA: TGTGCCTCCACCCCCGCGGGGGGGTACAATGAGCAGTTCTTC.